The 10 T cell receptor beta chains given below trace back to one sample, sequenced in a study of CD8+ T cells in alopecia areata. Extraction and reverse transcription of RNA yielded cDNA as the sequencing template. Clones were sequenced by immunoSEQ multiplex PCR, and TCRdb holds only the in-frame ones, with some missing. The sample includes 7,900 or so clones, around three fifths of them seen just once. Lesional scalp tissue (obtained by punch biopsy) and peripheral blood were collected from alopecia areata patients. The material sequenced was skin, taken at week 0. The receptors stem from a human donor with alopecia areata.

V gene TRBV28 combines with J gene TRBJ2-3; D remains unclear. CDR3 length equals 13 residues. Trimming pared 8 bases from V and 4 bases from J, leaving 13 bases between. The germline V gene encodes CDR1 MDHEN and CDR2 SYDVKM. The CDR3 coding sequence is TGTGCCAGCGCGGCACTTAAACCAGATACGCAGTATTTT. Protein product: CASAALKPDTQYF.

The V gene is TRBV5-1, the J gene TRBJ2-3; TRBD1 or TRBD2 may be the D gene (5 bases each). CDR3 length: 16 residues. Germline assignment: CDR1 SGHRS and CDR2 YFSETQ. Trimming cost V 4 bases and J 3 bases, with 18 bases left between them. CDR3 sequence: CASSTRDPRWTDTQYF. Here the CDR3 DNA reads TGCGCCAGCAGCACCCGGGACCCCAGGTGGACAGATACGCAGTATTTT.

The genes are TRBV30 and TRBJ2-2; D unclear. This CDR3 comprises 15 residues. Per the germline V gene, CDR1 is GTSNPN and CDR2 is SVGIG (reference sequence). The V end lost 3 bases, the J end lost 3 bases, and 14 bases lay between the germline ends. The CDR3 region has the DNA TGTGCCTGGAGCACCTCTCGCGGATACACCGGGGAGCTGTTTTTT. Translating it yields CAWSTSRGYTGELFF.

This chain links TRBV11-1 with TRBJ2-5, with D possibly matching TRBD2 (6 bases). The V end lost 3 bases, the J end lost 5 bases, and 16 bases lay between the germline ends. The CDR3 runs 15 residues. CDR1 and CDR2 (germline): SGHAT, FQDESV (reference sequence). CDR3 DNA sequence: TGTGCCAGCAGCTTCGGGGGAGCCCCAATGGAGACCCAGTACTTC. It encodes CASSFGGAPMETQYF. The full variable domain, in which reference TRBV11-1 and TRBJ2-5 provide the parts outside the CDR3, is EAEVAQSPRYKITEKSQAVAFWCDPISGHATLYWYRQILGQGPELLVQFQDESVVDDSQLPKDRFSAERLKGVDSTLKIQPAELGDSAMYLCASSFGGAPMETQYFGPGTRLLVL.

The chain combines TRBV7-8 with TRBJ1-5, with TRBD1 matching over 10 bases. This CDR3 spans 17 amino acids. V trimming: 1 base; J trimming: 1 base; junction bases outside the gene matches: 4. Germline assignment: CDR1 SGHVS and CDR2 FQNEAQ. DNA for the CDR3: TGTGCCAGCAGCTTAGGGAGACAGGGGGCGAGCAATCAGCCCCAGCATTTT. Its protein is CASSLGRQGASNQPQHF.

V is TRBV7-8 and J is TRBJ1-1; a weak D match, TRBD1 (5 bases). The CDR3 totals 15 residues. Germline CDR1 SGHVS, CDR2 FQNEAQ. V shed 4 bases and J shed 4 bases, with 16 bases lying between them. CDR3 bases: TGTGCCAGCAGCTCTGGGGCTAGTTTGGGCACTGAAGCTTTCTTT. Amino acids: CASSSGASLGTEAFF.

V usage is TRBV6-5 and J usage is TRBJ2-5; D may be TRBD1 or TRBD2 (6 bases each). The V end lost 0 bases, the J end lost 5 bases, and 16 bases lay between the germline ends. The CDR3 is 16 residues long. The V gene's germline CDR1 is MNHEY and CDR2 SVGAGI. DNA for the CDR3: TGTGCCAGCAGTTACTCGAGGGGGGACCAGTGGGAGACCCAGTACTTC. Protein sequence: CASSYSRGDQWETQYF.

This clone was counted only a few times. This rearrangement joins TRBV15 to TRBJ2-1, with TRBD2 matching 7 bases. Germline trimming cut 0 bases from V and 6 bases from J; bases unmatched to any gene: 8. Germline CDR1 and CDR2: LNHNV and YYDKDF (reference sequence). The CDR3 has 16 amino acids. CDR3 residues: CATSRDRAGVGNEQFF. The DNA of the CDR3 is TGTGCCACCAGCAGAGATCGGGCGGGAGTAGGCAATGAGCAGTTCTTC.

This sequence joins TRBV7-2 and TRBJ2-3; 8 nucleotides align to TRBD1. Trimming took 3 bases from V and 5 from J; bases not matched to a gene: 4. Looked up from germline, CDR1 is SGHTA and CDR2 is FQGNSA. The CDR3 covers 14 residues. CDR3 region: CASSFGTGKDTQYF. In nucleotides, the CDR3 is TGTGCCAGCAGCTTCGGGACAGGAAAAGATACGCAGTATTTT.

This clone showed up just once. The chain uses TRBV7-8 and TRBJ2-5, with D possibly being TRBD2 (6 bases). The V end lost 8 bases, the J end lost 1 base, and 17 bases lay between the germline ends. The CDR3 runs to 15 residues. The germline V gene encodes CDR1 SGHVS and CDR2 FQNEAQ. The CDR3 sequence: CASGALGGIQETQYF. The CDR3 bases are TGTGCCAGCGGCGCCCTAGGAGGGATCCAAGAGACCCAGTACTTC.